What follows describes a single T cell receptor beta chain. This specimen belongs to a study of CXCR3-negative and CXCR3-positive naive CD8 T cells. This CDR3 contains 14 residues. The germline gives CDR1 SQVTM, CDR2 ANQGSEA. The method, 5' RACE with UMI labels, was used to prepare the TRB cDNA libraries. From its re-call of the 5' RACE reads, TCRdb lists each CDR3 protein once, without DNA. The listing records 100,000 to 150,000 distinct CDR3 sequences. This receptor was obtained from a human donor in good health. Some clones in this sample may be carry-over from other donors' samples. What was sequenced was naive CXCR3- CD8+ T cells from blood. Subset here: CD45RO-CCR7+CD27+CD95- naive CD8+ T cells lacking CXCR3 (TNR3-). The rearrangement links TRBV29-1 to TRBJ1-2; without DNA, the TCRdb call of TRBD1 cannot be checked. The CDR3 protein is CSVTTGGPNYGYTF.